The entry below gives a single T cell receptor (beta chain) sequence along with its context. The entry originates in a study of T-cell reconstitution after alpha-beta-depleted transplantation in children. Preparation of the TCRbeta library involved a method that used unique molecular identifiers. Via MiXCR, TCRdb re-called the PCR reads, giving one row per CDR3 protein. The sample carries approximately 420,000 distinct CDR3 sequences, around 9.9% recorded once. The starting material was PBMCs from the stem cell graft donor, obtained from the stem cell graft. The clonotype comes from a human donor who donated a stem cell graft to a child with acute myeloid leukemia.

The CDR3 loop is CASSQGPVGGATQYF. In DNA form, the CDR3 reads TGCGCCAGCAGCCAAGGCCCCGTCGGGGGGGCGACCCAGTACTTC. This sequence joins TRBV4-1 and TRBJ2-5, with 8 bases that match TRBD2. After removal of 1 base from V and 7 bases from J, the junction contained 8 bases not matched to a gene. Germline V CDR1 and CDR2: MGHRA, YSYEKL. This CDR3 is 15 amino acids long.